The rows below give T cell receptor beta chains drawn from one sample of a study of cytomegalovirus exposure and HLA in healthy donors. Data came from immunoSEQ multiplex PCR; TCRdb stores just in-frame clones and leaves some out. The data contain about 140,000 clones, around 79% of them seen just once; the ten biggest clones take up approximately 1.5%. The sequenced sample consisted of PBMCs. Receptors originate from a middle-aged woman in good health and CMV-seronegative. Both conserved end residues are part of each CDR3. The D gene is left open where the match is weak. Not every row has a clone size; where given, it reads once, few, many or a size class.

clone_size j_call d_call v_call cdr3_aa cdr3_nt
once TRBJ2-5 - TRBV5-4 CASSSNYPETQYF TGTGCCAGCAGCTCGAACTACCCAGAGACCCAGTACTTC
- TRBJ2-3 TRBD2 TRBV7-9 CASSFFGASGGSDTQYF TGTGCCAGCAGCTTTTTCGGGGCTAGCGGGGGATCAGATACGCAGTATTTT
- TRBJ1-5 TRBD1 TRBV19 CASSPRTGINQPQHF TGTGCCAGTAGTCCTCGGACAGGGATAAATCAGCCCCAGCATTTT
few TRBJ2-1 TRBD2 TRBV27 CASSLRTSGTYNEQFF TGTGCCAGCAGTCTACGGACTAGCGGAACCTACAATGAGCAGTTCTTC
- TRBJ1-2 - TRBV9 CASSVGQEGYGYTF TGTGCCAGCAGCGTAGGACAGGAAGGCTATGGCTACACCTTC
- TRBJ2-5 TRBD2 TRBV5-6 CASRYSGGAETQYF TGTGCCAGCAGATATAGCGGGGGGGCAGAGACCCAGTACTTC
- TRBJ1-1 - TRBV11-1 CASSLIRENTEAFF TGTGCCAGCAGCTTGATTCGGGAGAACACTGAAGCTTTCTTT
few TRBJ1-6 TRBD1 TRBV18 CASSPARGRSPLHF TGTGCCAGCTCACCAGCCAGGGGGCGGTCACCCCTCCACTTT
- TRBJ2-7 TRBD2 TRBV5-1 CASRAGTSGEAYEQYF TGCGCCAGCAGGGCTGGGACTAGCGGTGAGGCGTACGAGCAGTACTTC
- TRBJ2-3 - TRBV19 CASSLRATDTQYF TGTGCCAGTAGTCTCAGGGCTACAGATACGCAGTATTTT
- TRBJ1-1 TRBD1 TRBV6-4 CASSIYPTGLSMNTEAFF TGTGCCAGCAGTATTTACCCGACAGGGTTGAGTATGAACACTGAAGCTTTCTTT
- TRBJ1-2 - TRBV27 CASSLQGTNYGYTF TGTGCCAGCAGTTTACAGGGCACGAACTATGGCTACACCTTC
- TRBJ2-7 TRBD2 TRBV18 CASSPGGGGFDEQYF TGTGCCAGCTCACCAGGTGGCGGGGGGTTCGACGAGCAGTACTTC
- TRBJ2-2 - TRBV2 CASRGGAVGELFF TGTGCCAGCAGGGGGGGGGCTGTCGGGGAGCTGTTTTTT
- TRBJ2-7 - TRBV18 CASSPLPQGEQYF TGTGCCAGCTCACCACTTCCACAGGGCGAGCAGTACTTC
- TRBJ1-6 TRBD1 TRBV19 CASSRPVGTVYNSPLHF TGTGCCAGTAGCAGACCGGTCGGGACAGTCTATAATTCACCCCTCCACTTT
- TRBJ1-5 TRBD1 TRBV4-2 CASSRDRGPWQPQHF TGTGCCAGCAGCCGGGACAGGGGACCGTGGCAGCCCCAGCATTTT
once TRBJ1-5 TRBD1 TRBV19 CANGTVGNQPQHF TGTGCCAACGGGACAGTCGGCAATCAGCCCCAGCATTTT
- TRBJ2-7 TRBD2 TRBV7-9 CASSLISGGEQYF TGTGCCAGCAGCCTAATATCGGGGGGGGAGCAGTACTTC
- TRBJ1-3 - TRBV12-5 CASGLANKGNTIYF TGTGCTAGTGGTTTGGCCAACAAGGGAAACACCATATATTTT
few TRBJ1-2 - TRBV9 CASSAATGLWGYTF TGTGCCAGCAGCGCCGCCACGGGGTTATGGGGCTACACCTTC
- TRBJ1-2 - TRBV2 CASSEWGSRGYTF TGTGCCAGCAGTGAATGGGGCAGTCGAGGCTACACCTTC
- TRBJ1-3 - TRBV25-1 CASSEDRSFGDTIYF TGTGCCAGCAGTGAAGACAGATCTTTTGGGGACACCATATATTTT
- TRBJ2-2 TRBD2 TRBV12-5 CASGPHVAGGQNTGELFF TGTGCTAGTGGTCCCCATGTAGCGGGGGGCCAGAACACCGGGGAGCTGTTTTTT
once TRBJ1-5 - TRBV7-2 CASSSRLSNQPQHF TGTGCCAGCAGCTCTAGGCTCTCAAATCAGCCCCAGCATTTT
- TRBJ1-1 - TRBV6-6 CAVVGAHSLNTEAFF TGTGCCGTGGTAGGGGCCCACTCACTAAACACTGAAGCTTTCTTT
- TRBJ2-7 TRBD1 TRBV9 CASSARTGDHEQYF TGTGCCAGCAGCGCCCGGACAGGGGACCACGAGCAGTACTTC
once TRBJ1-2 TRBD1 TRBV4-3 CASSQDRDRVNYGYTF TGCGCCAGCAGCCAAGATAGGGACAGGGTGAACTATGGCTACACCTTC
- TRBJ1-5 - TRBV2 CASSAPGGGGQPQHF TGTGCCAGCAGTGCGCCGGGGGGAGGGGGTCAGCCCCAGCATTTT
- TRBJ1-1 TRBD1 TRBV7-9 CASSSKGAYWNTEAFF TGTGCCAGCAGCTCAAAGGGGGCCTATTGGAACACTGAAGCTTTCTTT
- TRBJ2-5 - TRBV5-1 CASSLGRTQETQYF TGCGCCAGCAGCTTGGGGCGGACACAAGAGACCCAGTACTTC
- TRBJ1-1 TRBD1 TRBV7-9 CASSLQTGGSLTEAFF TGTGCCAGCAGCTTACAGACAGGGGGCAGTTTGACTGAAGCTTTCTTT
- TRBJ1-2 - TRBV7-9 CASSLEGQGNYGYTF TGTGCCAGCAGCTTAGAGGGGCAGGGGAACTATGGCTACACCTTC
- TRBJ1-1 - TRBV2 CASSVGSGRLNTEAFF TGTGCCAGCAGTGTGGGTTCAGGGAGGCTGAACACTGAAGCTTTCTTT
- TRBJ2-7 - TRBV5-1 CASTDTSYEQYF TGCGCCAGCACAGACACCTCCTACGAGCAGTACTTC
- TRBJ1-1 TRBD1 TRBV6-5 CASSYSYTGDRTEAFF TGTGCCAGCAGTTACTCCTATACAGGGGATCGGACTGAAGCTTTCTTT
- TRBJ1-1 - TRBV14 CASSLGRGWGRDTEAFF TGTGCCAGCAGCCTTGGAAGGGGGTGGGGACGGGACACTGAAGCTTTCTTT
few TRBJ2-3 TRBD2 TRBV29-1 CSVEPSGGAVDTQYF TGCAGCGTTGAGCCCAGCGGGGGGGCCGTAGATACGCAGTATTTT
- TRBJ2-7 - TRBV4-3 CASSQGQNYEQYF TGCGCCAGCAGCCAAGGACAGAACTACGAGCAGTACTTC
few TRBJ2-7 - TRBV5-1 CASSPGSLKSYEQYF TGCGCCAGCAGCCCCGGGTCCCTAAAATCCTACGAGCAGTACTTC
few TRBJ1-4 TRBD1 TRBV5-6 CASSPGQVATNEKLFF TGTGCCAGCAGTCCGGGACAGGTAGCAACTAATGAAAAACTGTTTTTT
- TRBJ1-6 - TRBV27 CASSFGGNSPLHF TGTGCCAGCAGTTTCGGAGGGAATTCACCCCTCCACTTT
- TRBJ2-5 - TRBV7-2 CASSPISGPGGQTQYF TGTGCCAGCAGCCCTATATCCGGCCCCGGTGGGCAGACCCAGTACTTC